The 13 T cell receptor beta chains below all came from one sample that was sequenced in a study of T cell responses to AZD1222 COVID-19 vaccine (dated by TCRdb to about 2021). Library construction relied on the immunoSEQ multiplex PCR assay. The table comes from immuneACCESS by way of TCRdb, which keeps in-frame sequences with V and J called. Part of the clones is missing from these tables; in studies checked, under half for an unresolved V gene and the rest for unknown reasons. This sample has 130,000 to 150,000 clones in its table, and around 90% of those were observed once. The top ten constitute around 5% of the sample. In the paper's terms, the time point label means: baseline before first vaccination. Material: peripheral blood, obtained on day 0 of AZD1222 vaccination. The receptors come from an adult in good health.

The chain couples TRBV9 to TRBJ2-7; 7 nucleotides align to TRBD2. Germline trimming cut 3 bases from V and 7 bases from J; bases unmatched to any gene: 1. This CDR3 comprises 11 residues. Germline lookup yields CDR1 SGDLS and CDR2 YYNGEE. The CDR3 coding sequence is TGTGCCAGCAGCGCGGGGGGAGAGCAGTACTTC. Protein: CASSAGGEQYF.

In its sample, this clone was seen once. This chain connects TRBV29-1 to TRBJ1-1; TRBD1 might be the D (6 bases). Between the trimmed V and J ends, which lost 7 bases and 0 bases, there was a span of 12 bases. Germline CDR1 and CDR2: SQVTM and ANQGSEA. The CDR3 loop spans 13 amino acids. CDR3 amino acids: CSAGQTLNTEAFF. In nucleotides, the CDR3 is TGCAGCGCCGGACAGACCTTGAACACTGAAGCTTTCTTT.

The chain recombines TRBV5-6 with TRBJ1-2, with unresolved D. Per germline, CDR1 SGHDT and CDR2 YYEEEE. The CDR3 spans 13 residues. V shed 0 bases and J shed 5 bases, with 8 bases lying between them. This CDR3 is CASSLGTGYGYTF. CDR3 DNA sequence: TGTGCCAGCAGCTTGGGGACTGGGTATGGCTACACCTTC.

This rearrangement joins TRBV27 to TRBJ1-6; 10 nucleotides match TRBD1. The junction had 2 bases not matched to a gene; V was cut back by 3 bases and J by 9 bases. Germline V CDR1 and CDR2: MNHEY, SMNVEV (reference sequence). The CDR3 covers 14 residues. CDR3 in DNA: TGTGCCAGCAGTTTGAGGACAGGGGGTTCACCCCTCCACTTT. Amino acids: CASSLRTGGSPLHF.

The chain links TRBV7-9 to TRBJ2-7; TRBD1 aligns across 9 bases. This CDR3 comprises 15 residues. V lost 4 bases, J lost 7 bases, and 11 bases stayed unmatched. Germline V gene sequence: CDR1 SEHNR, CDR2 FQNEAQ (reference sequence). The CDR3 reads CASSSFRTGVREQYF. In DNA, the CDR3 is TGTGCCAGCAGCTCATTCAGGACAGGGGTGAGGGAGCAGTACTTC. Looking up the rest from reference TRBV7-9 and TRBJ2-7 gives the full variable domain: DTGVSQNPRHKITKRGQNVTFRCDPISEHNRLYWYRQTLGQGPEFLTYFQNEAQLEKSRLLSDRFSAERPKGSFSTLEIQRTEQGDSAMYLCASSSFRTGVREQYFGPGTRLTVT.

The chain uses TRBV11-2 and TRBJ2-1; D is perhaps TRBD1 (5 bases). Per germline, CDR1 SGHAT and CDR2 FQNNGV. Trimming removed 5 bases from V and 5 bases from J, with 19 bases in between. This CDR3 contains 16 residues. The CDR3 DNA is TGTGCCAGCAGCCCAGGCAGGGTGCGAAATGACAATGAGCAGTTCTTC. Translation gives CASSPGRVRNDNEQFF.

This clone turned up a few times. The chain recombines TRBV18 with TRBJ1-1; D not resolved. Per the germline V gene, CDR1 is KGHSH and CDR2 is LQKENI. Trimming cost V 2 bases and J 9 bases, with 10 bases left between them. The CDR3 has 12 residues. In nucleotides, the CDR3 is TGTGCCAGCTCACCAGGGCCAGACCAAGCTTTCTTT. Protein: CASSPGPDQAFF.

This chain links TRBV2 with TRBJ1-5, with D possibly matching TRBD1 (6 bases). V shed 7 bases and J shed 3 bases, with 19 bases lying between them. The germline V gene has CDR1 SNHLY and CDR2 FYNNEI. CDR3 length: 16 amino acids. CDR3 sequence reads: CASKIQEGGNNQPQHF. The CDR3, as DNA: TGTGCCAGCAAAATCCAAGAAGGGGGTAACAATCAGCCCCAGCATTTT. Full variable domain (rest looked up from reference TRBV2 and TRBJ1-5): EPEVTQTPSHQVTQMGQEVILRCVPISNHLYFYWYRQILGQKVEFLVSFYNNEISEKSEIFDDQFSVERPDGSNFTLKIRSTKLEDSAMYFCASKIQEGGNNQPQHFGDGTRLSIL.

The genes are TRBV19 and TRBJ1-2; no reliable D call. The V and J ends lost 5 bases and 4 bases respectively, with 8 bases between them. This CDR3 is built from 12 residues. Germline CDR1 LNHDA, CDR2 SQIVND (reference sequence). The DNA for the CDR3 is TGTGCCAGTAGTCCCGGATCCTATGGCTACACCTTC. Encoded protein: CASSPGSYGYTF.

The chain has TRBV10-3 and TRBJ2-5; weak D call: TRBD1 (6 bases). V dropped 7 bases and J dropped 3 bases, with 12 bases sitting between them. The CDR3 has 13 residues. Germline V gives CDR1 ENHRY, CDR2 SYGVKD. CDR3 amino acids: CAIKAAGEETQYF. CDR3 nucleotides: TGTGCCATCAAGGCGGCAGGGGAAGAGACCCAGTACTTC.

CDR3 amino acids: CASREVAGGPDEQYF. The CDR3 bases are TGTGCCAGCAGGGAGGTAGCGGGAGGGCCCGACGAGCAGTACTTC. The gene calls are TRBV6-5 and TRBJ2-7; the match to TRBD2 covers 11 bases. Unmatched junction bases numbered 9, after V lost 6 bases and J lost 5 bases. The germline gives CDR1 MNHEY, CDR2 SVGAGI. The CDR3 runs 15 residues.

The V and J genes are TRBV10-2 and TRBJ2-5; weak D call: TRBD2 (5 bases). The CDR3 is 15 amino acids. Germline V gene data show CDR1 as WSHSY and CDR2 as SAAADI. Deletions cut 6 bases from V and 1 base from J, with 15 bases between. CDR3 nucleotide sequence: TGCGCCAGCAGATACGGGATGGCGGGCCAAGAGACCCAGTACTTC. Translating it yields CASRYGMAGQETQYF.

This chain uses TRBV28 with TRBJ2-2; tentatively, D is TRBD1 (6 bases). Looked up from germline, CDR1 is MDHEN and CDR2 is SYDVKM. The CDR3 has 15 amino acids. The ends were cut back, 6 bases at V and 2 bases at J, with 13 bases in the middle. The CDR3 nucleotides are TGTGCCAGCAGCGCGGACAGAGTAAACACCGGGGAGCTGTTTTTT. It is translated as CASSADRVNTGELFF.